This record concerns one T cell receptor (beta chain) sequence. MiXCR, run by TCRdb on the 5' RACE reads, gives a single entry per CDR3 protein. The data contain about 77,000 distinct CDR3 sequences, about a sixth of them singletons. The data belong to a study of early T cells in non-severe SARS-CoV-2 infection. V was pared by 0 bases and J by 0 bases, with 5 bases of the junction left unmatched. The germline CDR1 and CDR2 sequences are SGHAT and FQNNGV. The CDR3 runs to 17 residues. Sequencing input: whole blood. This TCR was recovered from an adult who was a healthcare worker with PCR-confirmed SARS-CoV-2 infection or an uninfected control (not recorded which). The rearrangement links TRBV11-2 to TRBJ2-1, with TRBD2 matching over 7 bases. CDR3 nucleotides: TGTGCCAGCAGCTTAGACCAGCTAGCGGCCTCCTACAATGAGCAGTTCTTC. Protein: CASSLDQLAASYNEQFF.